This T cell receptor beta chain appears in the sequencing data of a study of cytomegalovirus exposure and HLA in healthy donors. PCR involved 60 Vbeta and 13 Jbeta primers. The data were produced by immunoSEQ multiplex PCR, yet TCRdb's version contains in-frame clones alone and is incomplete. The table lists a few hundred thousand clones, 70% to 85% of them singletons. Germline V gene lookup returns CDR1 SNHLY and CDR2 FYNNEI. There are 13 residues in the CDR3. V was pared by 7 bases and J by 2 bases, with 12 bases between. Specimen: PBMCs. This receptor was obtained from a woman aged 40 to 49 in good health and CMV-seronegative. V gene TRBV2 combines with J gene TRBJ2-7, with D tentatively TRBD2 (5 bases). CDR3 in amino acids: CASTRPGTYEQYF. CDR3 DNA: TGTGCCAGCACAAGGCCGGGGACCTACGAGCAGTACTTC.